This T cell receptor beta chain was sequenced for a study of Graves' ophthalmopathy and Graves' hyperthyroidism (dated by TCRdb to 2016 to 2019). Notes on the research overall: Peripheral blood was collected at initial diagnosis, prior to any treatment. The study used TCR beta repertoire signatures to distinguish Graves' ophthalmopathy from Graves' hyperthyroidism and to predict progression to ophthalmopathy. In total, 135 blood samples were TCR-sequenced: 43 ophthalmopathy, roughly 80 hyperthyroidism and some 17 hyperthyroidism-to-ophthalmopathy patients. To explore V-J signatures distinguishing ophthalmopathy from hyperthyroidism, a discovery set of around 100 patients (about 43 ophthalmopathy, about 57 stable hyperthyroidism) was enrolled. An independent validation cohort comprised about 20 hyperthyroidism patients and about 16 patients who later progressed from hyperthyroidism to ophthalmopathy. In over five hyperthyroidism patients, T-cell repertoires of thyroid tissue and blood were compared. After sampling, hyperthyroidism patients received methimazole starting at 30 mg daily, and ophthalmopathy patients received high-dose intravenous methylprednisolone.

The CDR3 contains 16 residues, cysteine and phenylalanine counted. Of the read, only the CDR3 DNA is kept; its 48 bases are in frame from base 1. Sequences KGHDR (CDR1) and SFDVKD (CDR2) are obtained from the germline V gene. For repertoire sequencing, the TCR beta CDR3 regions were amplified from RNA transcripts. The first round was an RT-PCR using HTBI primers with the Qiagen OneStep RT-PCR kit, and this first round was followed by a second-round multiplex PCR, then size selection and purification. The libraries underwent paired-end sequencing with 100 bp reads on an Illumina HiSeq2000. In the source study's methods: SOAPnuke was used to process the reads, throwing out any read that had adapters, had uncalled bases, had a mean Phred below 15, or lacked an exact constant-primer or identifier match. High-quality paired reads were merged with COPE v1.2.5. Unique nucleotide sequences were defined as clonotypes and aligned to IMGT TRB V, D and J references using MiTCR v1.1. Only V-J combinations with frequency above 0.0001 were analysed, covering approximately 99% of repertoires. A TCR clonal expansion and chaos score per V-J combination was defined as the ratio of F50 clonal expansion to chaos observed in the TCRdist matrix. Welch's t-statistics and random forest were used to reduce features to over ten V-J combinations, which were fed into a naive Bayes classifier. The similarity between thyroid and blood repertoires was quantified using the Morisita-Horn index. TCRdb cleaned the public reads at Q25 with fastp, built clones with MiXCR and kept in-frame beta chains. Rows are unified per CDR3 protein, each entry keeping the most common DNA and genes. What appears here as the V and J calls and clone size reflects TCRdb's work, not the paper's. The table for this sample lists 600,000 to 700,000 distinct CDR3 sequences; over 40% of them were counted only once. The ten most abundant clones make up around 3.3% of the sample.

A remark on this clonotype: Its antigen is currently not known. Its ends do not fully match the called genes, so a read error is possible.

What the research found in general, with its limitations: Most expanded thyroid clonotypes with frequency above 0.001 were also detected in blood, suggesting blood repertoires may reflect the thyroid immune response. Sample size was not statistically predetermined, and group allocation was not concealed from the investigators. In cross-validation, the 13-signature model distinguished ophthalmopathy from stable hyperthyroidism with approximately 90% sensitivity and over 81% specificity, while in the test set the corresponding values were about 80% and 75%. In validation, the model predicted ophthalmopathy progression with 70.59% sensitivity and roughly 72% specificity; fewer than 15 predicted patients were CT-confirmed with GO in a median of approximately six months.

Ophthalmopathy patients had moderately to severely active disease, Clinical Activity Score of at least 3, NOSPECS grade of at least 4, and disease duration under 3 months. Patients with other autoimmune diseases, uncontrolled infections, pregnancy or lactation were excluded from the study. Diagnosis was based on clinical symptoms, serum thyroxine, TRAb, thyroid ultrasound and orbital computed tomography. Ficoll-Paque density gradient centrifugation was used to isolate PBMCs from 9.5 to 10 ml of fresh peripheral blood. Trizol reagent was used to extract the total RNA, and its quality was then checked on an Agilent 2100 Bioanalyzer.

Sequenced input: peripheral blood. This sequence was found in an adult man with Graves' ophthalmopathy. This chain is built from TRBV24-1 and TRBJ2-5; D gene: possibly TRBD1, on 6 matching bases. The DNA reads as follows: TGTGCCACCAGTGTCAGTGACAGGTCGGATGGGGAGACCCATTACTTC. This gives the protein CATSVSDRSDGETHYF.